The rows below give T cell receptor beta chains drawn from one sample of a study of cytomegalovirus exposure and HLA in healthy donors. Profiling relied on immunoSEQ multiplex PCR, and the TCRdb table lists in-frame clones only, not all of them. The sample contains approximately 170,000 clones, around 85% of which appear only once. The source material was PBMCs. All receptors come from a boy aged 2 to 10 in good health and CMV-seronegative. Both conserved end residues are part of each CDR3. Fields, in order: D gene, clone size, J gene, V gene, CDR3 DNA, CDR3 protein. The D gene is left open where the match is weak. Not all rows give a size; the values are once, few, many and, for expanded clones, a class.

d_gene: NA; abundance: NA; j_gene: TRBJ2-7; v_gene: TRBV5-1; CDR3nt: TGCGCCAGCAGTTCAACAGGGTACGAGCAGTACTTC; CDR3aa: CASSSTGYEQYF
d_gene: NA; abundance: once; j_gene: TRBJ1-1; v_gene: TRBV6-4; CDR3nt: TGTGCCAGCAGCCCGGGACACTCGAACACTGAAGCTTTCTTT; CDR3aa: CASSPGHSNTEAFF
d_gene: NA; abundance: NA; j_gene: TRBJ2-5; v_gene: TRBV5-1; CDR3nt: TGCGCCAGCAGCTTGGAGGGGAAGACCCAGTACTTC; CDR3aa: CASSLEGKTQYF
d_gene: NA; abundance: NA; j_gene: TRBJ1-1; v_gene: TRBV2; CDR3nt: TGTGCCAGCAGTGAAGAGGGAGGGGCTGGCACTGAAGCTTTCTTT; CDR3aa: CASSEEGGAGTEAFF
d_gene: TRBD2; abundance: NA; j_gene: TRBJ2-1; v_gene: TRBV7-9; CDR3nt: TGTGCCAGCAGCTGGGGACTAGCGGAAATCAATGAGCAGTTCTTC; CDR3aa: CASSWGLAEINEQFF
d_gene: TRBD2; abundance: NA; j_gene: TRBJ2-7; v_gene: TRBV7-8; CDR3nt: TGTGCCAGCAGCTTAGGGCGGGAGGTTGAGCAGTACTTC; CDR3aa: CASSLGREVEQYF
d_gene: TRBD1; abundance: NA; j_gene: TRBJ2-1; v_gene: TRBV15; CDR3nt: TGTGCCACCAGCAGAGAGCACTCAGACGACAGGGCCTGGTCCTACAATGAGCAGTTCTTC; CDR3aa: CATSREHSDDRAWSYNEQFF
d_gene: NA; abundance: NA; j_gene: TRBJ1-6; v_gene: TRBV5-6; CDR3nt: TGTGCCAGCAGCTTCGACAGGAATTCACCCCTCCACTTT; CDR3aa: CASSFDRNSPLHF
d_gene: NA; abundance: NA; j_gene: TRBJ2-5; v_gene: TRBV30; CDR3nt: TGTGCCTGGATGGCTAGCGCCCCGGGGACCCAGTACTTC; CDR3aa: CAWMASAPGTQYF
d_gene: NA; abundance: NA; j_gene: TRBJ2-2; v_gene: TRBV2; CDR3nt: TGTGCCAGCAGTGAAGCCCCTACAGCCAAGACAATTGGGGAGCTGTTTTTT; CDR3aa: CASSEAPTAKTIGELFF
d_gene: NA; abundance: NA; j_gene: TRBJ2-3; v_gene: TRBV4-1; CDR3nt: TGCGCCAGCAGCCAACCCCGGGTAGGACATAGCACAGATACGCAGTATTTT; CDR3aa: CASSQPRVGHSTDTQYF
d_gene: TRBD1; abundance: NA; j_gene: TRBJ2-7; v_gene: TRBV10-3; CDR3nt: TGTGCCATCAGTGAGTCGACGACCCCCGGGACAGAATCCTACGAGCAGTACTTC; CDR3aa: CAISESTTPGTESYEQYF
d_gene: TRBD2; abundance: NA; j_gene: TRBJ2-5; v_gene: TRBV2; CDR3nt: TGTGCCAGCACCCTAGGACTAGCGGGGGGGCGAGGGACCCAGTACTTC; CDR3aa: CASTLGLAGGRGTQYF
d_gene: NA; abundance: NA; j_gene: TRBJ1-4; v_gene: TRBV6-5; CDR3nt: TGTGCCAGCAGGACCGGGACCAGGGGTGAAAAACTGTTTTTT; CDR3aa: CASRTGTRGEKLFF
d_gene: NA; abundance: once; j_gene: TRBJ1-1; v_gene: TRBV6-6; CDR3nt: TGTGCCAGCAGTTATGCGGGGGCAAACACTGAAGCTTTCTTT; CDR3aa: CASSYAGANTEAFF
d_gene: TRBD2; abundance: NA; j_gene: TRBJ2-1; v_gene: TRBV7-8; CDR3nt: TGTGCCAGCAGCCCCGGACTAGCGGGAGTAGGTGAGCAGTTCTTC; CDR3aa: CASSPGLAGVGEQFF
d_gene: TRBD2; abundance: NA; j_gene: TRBJ2-3; v_gene: TRBV9; CDR3nt: TGTGCCAGCAGCGGAAGTAGCGGGGGGCTCACAGATACGCAGTATTTT; CDR3aa: CASSGSSGGLTDTQYF
d_gene: NA; abundance: NA; j_gene: TRBJ2-3; v_gene: TRBV27; CDR3nt: TGTGCCAGCACGGGACTCAGGGAACACACAGATACGCAGTATTTT; CDR3aa: CASTGLREHTDTQYF
d_gene: NA; abundance: NA; j_gene: TRBJ1-6; v_gene: TRBV4-1; CDR3nt: TGCGCCAGCAGCCAAGTCCAGGAAAATTCACCCCTCCACTTT; CDR3aa: CASSQVQENSPLHF
d_gene: NA; abundance: NA; j_gene: TRBJ2-2; v_gene: TRBV13; CDR3nt: TGTGCCAGCAGCCTAAGGGGACAGAACACCGGGGAGCTGTTTTTT; CDR3aa: CASSLRGQNTGELFF
d_gene: TRBD1; abundance: NA; j_gene: TRBJ2-1; v_gene: TRBV6-5; CDR3nt: TGTGCCAGCAGTACACCTAGGACAGGGATGAATGAGCAGTTCTTC; CDR3aa: CASSTPRTGMNEQFF
d_gene: NA; abundance: NA; j_gene: TRBJ1-1; v_gene: TRBV6-6; CDR3nt: TGTGCCAGCAGTCCTGGGGGGACTGAAGCTTTCTTT; CDR3aa: CASSPGGTEAFF